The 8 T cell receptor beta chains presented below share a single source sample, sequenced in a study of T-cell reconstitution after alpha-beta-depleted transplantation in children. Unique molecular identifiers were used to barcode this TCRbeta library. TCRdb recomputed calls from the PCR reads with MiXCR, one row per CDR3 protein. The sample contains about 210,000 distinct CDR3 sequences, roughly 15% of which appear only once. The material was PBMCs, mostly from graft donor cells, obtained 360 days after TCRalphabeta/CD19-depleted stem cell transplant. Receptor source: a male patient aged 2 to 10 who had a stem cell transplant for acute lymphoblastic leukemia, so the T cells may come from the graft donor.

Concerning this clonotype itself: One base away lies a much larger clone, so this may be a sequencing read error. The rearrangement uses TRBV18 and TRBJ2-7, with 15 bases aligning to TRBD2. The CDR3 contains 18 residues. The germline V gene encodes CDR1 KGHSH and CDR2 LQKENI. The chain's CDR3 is CASSPGLAGGNRVYGQYF. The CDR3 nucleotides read TGTGCCAGCTCCCCTGGACTAGCGGGGGGGAACCGTGTCTACGGGCAGTACTTC.

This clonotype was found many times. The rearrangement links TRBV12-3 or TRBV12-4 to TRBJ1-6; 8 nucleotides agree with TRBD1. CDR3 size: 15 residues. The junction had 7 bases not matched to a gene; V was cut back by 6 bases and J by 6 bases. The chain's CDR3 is CASRGTGGSNSPLHF. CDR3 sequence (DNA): TGTGCCAGCAGGGGTACAGGGGGGTCTAATTCACCCCTCCACTTT.

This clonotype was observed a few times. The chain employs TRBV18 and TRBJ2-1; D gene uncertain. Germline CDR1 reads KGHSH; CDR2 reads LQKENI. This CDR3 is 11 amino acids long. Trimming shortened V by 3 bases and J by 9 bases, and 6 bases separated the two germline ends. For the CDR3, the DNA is TGTGCCAGCTCACCCCATGGTGAGCAGTTCTTC. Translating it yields CASSPHGEQFF.

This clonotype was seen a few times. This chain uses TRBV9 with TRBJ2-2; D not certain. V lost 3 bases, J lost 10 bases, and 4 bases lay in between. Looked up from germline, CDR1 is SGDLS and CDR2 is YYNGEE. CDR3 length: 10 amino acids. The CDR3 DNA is TGTGCCAGCAGCGGACAGGAGCTGTTTTTT. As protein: CASSGQELFF.

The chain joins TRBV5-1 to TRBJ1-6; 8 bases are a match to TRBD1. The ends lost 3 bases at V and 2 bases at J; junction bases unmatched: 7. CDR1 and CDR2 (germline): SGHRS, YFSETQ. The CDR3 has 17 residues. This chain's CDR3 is CASSSQAGGAYNSPLHF. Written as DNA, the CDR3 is TGCGCCAGCAGCTCCCAGGCAGGGGGCGCCTATAATTCACCCCTCCACTTT.

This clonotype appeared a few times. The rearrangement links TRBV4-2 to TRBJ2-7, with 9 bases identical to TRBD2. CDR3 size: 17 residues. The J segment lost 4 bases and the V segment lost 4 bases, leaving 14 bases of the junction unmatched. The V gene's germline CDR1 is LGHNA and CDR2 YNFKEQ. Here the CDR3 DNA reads TGTGCCAGCAGCCCCGCTGCGCTTAGCGGGAGTTGGTACGAGCAGTACTTC. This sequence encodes CASSPAALSGSWYEQYF.

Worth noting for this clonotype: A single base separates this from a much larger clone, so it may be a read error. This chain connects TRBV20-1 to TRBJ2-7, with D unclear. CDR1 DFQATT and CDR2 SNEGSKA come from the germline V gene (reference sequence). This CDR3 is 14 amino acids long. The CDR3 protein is CSASPGVIGYERYF. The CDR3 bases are TGCAGTGCTAGTCCCGGTGTTATAGGGTACGAGCGGTACTTC.

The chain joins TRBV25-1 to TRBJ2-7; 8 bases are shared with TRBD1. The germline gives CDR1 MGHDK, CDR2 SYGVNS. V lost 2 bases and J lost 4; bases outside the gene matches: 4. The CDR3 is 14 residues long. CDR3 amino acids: CASSEVQGAYEQYF. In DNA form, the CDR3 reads TGTGCCAGCAGTGAAGTTCAGGGGGCGTACGAGCAGTACTTC.